The present entry profiles one T cell receptor beta chain with its context. These data belong to a study of cytomegalovirus exposure and HLA in healthy donors. The PCR made use of 60 Vbeta and 13 Jbeta primers. Measured with immunoSEQ multiplex PCR; TCRdb has only the in-frame clones, and not every one. The data show over 140,000 clones, around 81% seen once. Per germline, CDR1 ENHRY and CDR2 SYGVKD. V was cut by 4 bases and J by 3 bases, with 15 bases left in between. The CDR3 has 15 amino acids. Sequences were obtained from PBMCs. The chain carries TRBV10-3 and TRBJ1-1; tentatively, D is TRBD1 (5 bases). This clonotype was obtained from a man aged 45-65 years in good health and CMV-seronegative. The DNA for the CDR3 is TGTGCCATCAGTGGAGGCGGCCGGGGGGACACTGAAGCTTTCTTT. It encodes CAISGGGRGDTEAFF.